This TCR beta chain was identified during a study of cytomegalovirus exposure and HLA in healthy donors. Overall study context: As an earlier analysis found, around 190 million T cells yielded approximately 110 million unique TCR beta sequences.

Researchers ran the PCR with 60 Vbeta and 13 Jbeta primers. Profiling relied on immunoSEQ multiplex PCR, and the TCRdb table lists in-frame clones only, not all of them. The data show about 160,000 clones, about 76% seen once. With regard to this clone: Its specificity is not known. The sample holds other DNA sequences that translate to the same CDR3.

Findings and caveats of the study: The authors judged a highly shared variant cluster likely a sequencing artifact. Rarity held for most TCR sequences, but there were some public TCRs that occurred in many donors. Most TCR beta V segments were productive about 90% or about 30% of the time in an earlier analysis.

This clonotype was sampled from a female donor in good health and CMV-seronegative. The source material was PBMCs.

The CDR3 loop reads CASSLDTNQETQYF. CDR3 coding DNA: TGCGCCAGCAGCCTGGACACCAACCAAGAGACCCAGTACTTC. This chain uses TRBV5-1 with TRBJ2-5, with D perhaps TRBD1 (5 bases). Trimming took 4 bases from V and 0 from J, leaving 10 bases between them. The CDR3 consists of 14 residues. From germline, CDR1 is SGHRS and CDR2 YFSETQ.